These 10 T cell receptor beta chains came from one sample sequenced in a study of human T cells and chemical hapten exposure (dated by TCRdb to the early 2020s). The method was RACE. Instrument on record: NextSeq 500. TCRdb reprocessed the public reads (quality trimming at Q25 with fastp, clone calling with MiXCR) and kept in-frame beta chains. Every entry covers one CDR3 protein and lists the most common genes and DNA from its rows. The sample data list 350,000 or so distinct CDR3 sequences, and roughly 6.9% of these were observed just once. The top ten clonotypes cover more than 7% of the sample. This sample's time point label indicates: patch test 1, 2 weeks after DPC sensitization. The treatment or condition label here, explained by the study, means: therapeutic diphenylcyclopropenone sensitization with weekly scalp DPC. Sequencing was performed on whole blood, taken in connection with sensitization to the hapten diphenylcyclopropenone (DPC). These receptor sequences come from a woman aged 18-29 years with alopecia areata. Some clones in this sample may be carry-over from other donors' samples.

A few counts support this clonotype. The chain uses TRBV5-6 and TRBJ2-7, with a possible D match to TRBD1 (6 bases). The V end was cut by 0 bases, the J end by 4 bases, with 26 bases between. This CDR3 is 19 amino acids long. The V gene's germline CDR1 is SGHDT and CDR2 YYEEEE. The CDR3 DNA is TGTGCCAGCAGCTTGGGCCCGCGTATAAGCGACAGGAATTGGTACGAGCAGTACTTC. It yields the protein CASSLGPRISDRNWYEQYF.

This chain links TRBV6-6 with TRBJ1-6; D remains ambiguous. Per germline, CDR1 MNHNY and CDR2 SVGAGI (reference sequence). This CDR3 contains 13 residues. The V and J ends lost 4 bases and 9 bases respectively, with 10 bases between them. CDR3 sequence (DNA): TGTGCCAGCAGTTCACCCCGAACTTCACCCCTCCACTTT. Its protein product is CASSSPRTSPLHF.

The V and J genes are TRBV12-3 or TRBV12-4 and TRBJ2-5; possibly TRBD2 for D (5 bases). Between the trimmed V and J ends, which lost 3 bases and 1 base, there was a span of 18 bases. The CDR3 extends over 17 amino acids. CDR3 sequence reads: CASSFAGADLPQETQYF. The CDR3 region has the DNA TGTGCCAGCAGTTTCGCGGGTGCAGACCTCCCCCAAGAGACCCAGTACTTC.

This clonotype has ten or more counts. The CDR3 spells CSVEGTKNIQYF. The CDR3 region has the DNA TGCAGCGTTGAGGGGACCAAAAACATTCAGTACTTC. J is TRBJ2-4 and V is TRBV29-1; D ambiguous. Deletions cut 3 bases from V and 2 bases from J, with 5 bases between. There are 12 residues in the CDR3. Germline CDR1 SQVTM, CDR2 ANQGSEA.

This clonotype was counted between two and nine times. The chain uses TRBV3-1 and TRBJ1-1; the match to TRBD1 covers 9 bases. Losses at the gene ends were 0 bases for V and 1 base for J; bases not matched to a gene: 9. Germline assignment: CDR1 LGHDT and CDR2 YNNKEL (reference sequence). The CDR3 loop spans 18 amino acids. CDR3 sequence: CASSQEGQGHYSNTEAFF. As DNA, the CDR3 is TGTGCCAGCAGCCAAGAGGGACAGGGACACTATTCGAACACTGAAGCTTTCTTT.

This clonotype has ten or more counts. This chain links TRBV29-1 with TRBJ2-3; 13 bases line up with TRBD2. The germline gives CDR1 SQVTM, CDR2 ANQGSEA. Germline trimming cut 2 bases from V and 2 bases from J; bases unmatched to any gene: 1. The CDR3 extends over 15 amino acids. The CDR3 DNA reads as TGCAGCGTTGAAACTAGCGGGGGGGCCACAGATACGCAGTATTTT. Its protein is CSVETSGGATDTQYF.

The rearrangement links TRBV6-1 to TRBJ2-2; D unresolved. Germline V gives CDR1 MNHNS, CDR2 SASEGT. This CDR3 has 16 residues. V shed 6 bases and J shed 5 bases, with 19 bases lying between them. CDR3 sequence reads: CASRADGRKITGELFF. The CDR3 DNA sequence: TGTGCCAGCAGGGCGGATGGTCGGAAAATAACCGGGGAGCTGTTTTTT.

This clonotype has only a few counts. CDR3 sequence (DNA): TGTGCCAGCATTGAGGAACGGGAGACTAACTATGGCTACACCTTC. Its translation: CASIEERETNYGYTF. The V and J genes are TRBV2 and TRBJ1-2, with unresolved D. Germline V lookup: CDR1 SNHLY, CDR2 FYNNEI. The CDR3 has 15 amino acids. V shed 7 bases and J shed 0 bases, with 15 bases lying between them.

This clonotype was seen a handful of times. The J gene is TRBJ2-2, the V gene TRBV6-1; 7 nucleotides match TRBD2. The CDR3 covers 14 residues. V shed 5 bases and J 5 bases; nucleotides not matched to a gene: 5. Germline V CDR1 and CDR2: MNHNS, SASEGT. CDR3 loop: CASSISGGTGELFF. DNA of the CDR3: TGTGCCAGCAGTATATCGGGGGGAACCGGGGAGCTGTTTTTT.

The sample holds a few counts of this clonotype. The rearrangement uses TRBV15 and TRBJ1-4, with D hard to call. This CDR3 has 13 residues. V lost 3 bases and J 5 bases, leaving 7 bases between the germline ends. In germline, CDR1 is LNHNV, CDR2 YYDKDF (reference sequence). CDR3 in DNA: TGTGCCACCAGCAGTACGGAAAATGAAAAACTGTTTTTT. This translates into CATSSTENEKLFF.